The rows below give T cell receptor beta chains drawn from one sample of a study of early T cells in non-severe SARS-CoV-2 infection. From the 5' RACE reads, TCRdb called clonotypes with MiXCR, one entry per CDR3 protein. Of tens of thousands of distinct CDR3 sequences in the sample, about 4% were seen once. The sequencing input was whole blood. The receptor source for this set is an adult who was a healthcare worker with PCR-confirmed SARS-CoV-2 infection or an uninfected control (not recorded which). Each CDR3 is given with its conserved first and last residue. The D gene is left open where the match is weak. Where a row states a size, it is once, few, many or the class of an expanded clone; other rows omit it.

abundance: many; v_gene: TRBV6-5; d_gene: NA; j_gene: TRBJ2-7; CDR3nt: TGTGCCAGCAGTTTGTGGAGGGCGTCCTACGAGCAGTACTTC; CDR3aa: CASSLWRASYEQYF
abundance: many; v_gene: TRBV10-1; d_gene: TRBD2; j_gene: TRBJ2-2; CDR3nt: TGCGCCAGCAAGCCTAGCGGGAACACCGGGGAGCTGTTTTTT; CDR3aa: CASKPSGNTGELFF
abundance: few; v_gene: TRBV6-1; d_gene: NA; j_gene: TRBJ2-7; CDR3nt: TGTGCCAGCAGGCCTGGGACGGTCAATTCCTACGAGCAGTACTTC; CDR3aa: CASRPGTVNSYEQYF
abundance: many; v_gene: TRBV12-5; d_gene: TRBD1; j_gene: TRBJ2-7; CDR3nt: TGTGCTAGTGGTTTGGCCCGACAGGGTATTTCGTACGAGCAGTACTTC; CDR3aa: CASGLARQGISYEQYF
abundance: many; v_gene: TRBV9; d_gene: TRBD1; j_gene: TRBJ2-7; CDR3nt: TGTGCCAGCAGCACCGGGACAGGAGCTCTTACCTACGAGCAGTACTTC; CDR3aa: CASSTGTGALTYEQYF
abundance: many; v_gene: TRBV20-1; d_gene: NA; j_gene: TRBJ2-3; CDR3nt: TGCAGTGCTAGAGTCCTGACGGGTGATACGCAGTATTTT; CDR3aa: CSARVLTGDTQYF
abundance: many; v_gene: TRBV9; d_gene: TRBD2; j_gene: TRBJ2-1; CDR3nt: TGTGCCAGCAGCGCCAGACTAGCGGGGGCCTACAATGAGCAGTTCTTC; CDR3aa: CASSARLAGAYNEQFF
abundance: many; v_gene: TRBV7-2; d_gene: NA; j_gene: TRBJ2-3; CDR3nt: TGTGCCAGCAGCTTATACCAATCCACAGATACGCAGTATTTT; CDR3aa: CASSLYQSTDTQYF
abundance: many; v_gene: TRBV19; d_gene: NA; j_gene: TRBJ1-1; CDR3nt: TGTGCCAGTATGGGGCGAGCTTTCTTT; CDR3aa: CASMGRAFF
abundance: few; v_gene: TRBV5-1; d_gene: TRBD1; j_gene: TRBJ2-1; CDR3nt: TGCGCCAGCAGCTCCGGGCGGACAGGGTTGGTAGGTGGCGATGAGCAGTTCTTC; CDR3aa: CASSSGRTGLVGGDEQFF
abundance: many; v_gene: TRBV12-3/TRBV12-4; d_gene: NA; j_gene: TRBJ2-7; CDR3nt: TGTGCCAGCAGCAGGACCCTCGAGCAGTACTTC; CDR3aa: CASSRTLEQYF
abundance: many; v_gene: TRBV12-3/TRBV12-4; d_gene: TRBD1; j_gene: TRBJ2-7; CDR3nt: TGTGCCAGCAGCACAGGGGGCTACGAGCAGTACTTC; CDR3aa: CASSTGGYEQYF
abundance: many; v_gene: TRBV7-2; d_gene: TRBD1; j_gene: TRBJ2-1; CDR3nt: TGTGCCAGCAGCTATCGATACAGGGGGGATGAGCAGTTCTTC; CDR3aa: CASSYRYRGDEQFF
abundance: many; v_gene: TRBV29-1; d_gene: NA; j_gene: TRBJ2-7; CDR3nt: TGCAGCGTGAGGAAGGGGATCTACGAGCAGTACTTC; CDR3aa: CSVRKGIYEQYF
abundance: many; v_gene: TRBV20-1; d_gene: TRBD1; j_gene: TRBJ2-1; CDR3nt: TGCAGTGCTCTACAGGGGGCCTACAATGAGCAGTTCTTC; CDR3aa: CSALQGAYNEQFF
abundance: many; v_gene: TRBV20-1; d_gene: NA; j_gene: TRBJ2-7; CDR3nt: TGCAGTGCACTCGCGGGGGCGGCCTACGAGCAGTACTTC; CDR3aa: CSALAGAAYEQYF
abundance: many; v_gene: TRBV11-2; d_gene: NA; j_gene: TRBJ1-1; CDR3nt: TGTGCCAGCACGTTGAACGGGATGAACACTGAAGCTTTCTTT; CDR3aa: CASTLNGMNTEAFF
abundance: many; v_gene: TRBV2; d_gene: NA; j_gene: TRBJ2-1; CDR3nt: TGTGCCGGGGGGATAATGCGCAATGAGCAGTTCTTC; CDR3aa: CAGGIMRNEQFF
abundance: many; v_gene: TRBV27; d_gene: NA; j_gene: TRBJ2-7; CDR3nt: TGTGCCAGCAGTTTTTCGAAGACCTACGAGCAGTACTTC; CDR3aa: CASSFSKTYEQYF
abundance: many; v_gene: TRBV11-3; d_gene: NA; j_gene: TRBJ2-3; CDR3nt: TGTGCCAGCAGCTTGACTGGGGATACGCAGTATTTT; CDR3aa: CASSLTGDTQYF
abundance: many; v_gene: TRBV20-1; d_gene: NA; j_gene: TRBJ2-1; CDR3nt: TGCAGTGCTAGGCAGGGGAGCTCCTACAATGAGCAGTTCTTC; CDR3aa: CSARQGSSYNEQFF
abundance: many; v_gene: TRBV7-3; d_gene: NA; j_gene: TRBJ2-3; CDR3nt: TGTGCCAGCAGCTTAAATCTGGCAGATACGCAGTATTTT; CDR3aa: CASSLNLADTQYF
abundance: many; v_gene: TRBV13; d_gene: NA; j_gene: TRBJ2-6; CDR3nt: TGTGCCAGCGCGTCGGTCCACTCTGGGGCCAACGTCCTGACTTTC; CDR3aa: CASASVHSGANVLTF
abundance: few; v_gene: TRBV6-5; d_gene: NA; j_gene: TRBJ2-3; CDR3nt: TGTGCCAGCAGTTACACAGCAGGGGGGACAGATACGCAGTATTTT; CDR3aa: CASSYTAGGTDTQYF
abundance: NA; v_gene: TRBV5-1; d_gene: NA; j_gene: TRBJ2-5; CDR3nt: TGCGCCAGCAGCTTTCTCGGGGGCGGGCAAGAGACCCAGTACTTC; CDR3aa: CASSFLGGGQETQYF
abundance: many; v_gene: TRBV4-2; d_gene: NA; j_gene: TRBJ2-2; CDR3nt: TGTGCCAGCAGCCAAGGTCTCAGGGACACCGGGGAGCTGTTTTTT; CDR3aa: CASSQGLRDTGELFF
abundance: many; v_gene: TRBV6-1; d_gene: NA; j_gene: TRBJ1-5; CDR3nt: TGTGCCAGCAGGACCGGGAATAATCAGCCCCAGCATTTT; CDR3aa: CASRTGNNQPQHF
abundance: few; v_gene: TRBV12-3/TRBV12-4; d_gene: NA; j_gene: TRBJ2-7; CDR3nt: TGTGCCAGCAGTTTTCTAGGCACCTACGAGCAGTACTTC; CDR3aa: CASSFLGTYEQYF
abundance: many; v_gene: TRBV12-3/TRBV12-4; d_gene: NA; j_gene: TRBJ2-7; CDR3nt: TGTGCCAGCAGTTTAGGACAGGCCGGCGAGCAGTACTTC; CDR3aa: CASSLGQAGEQYF
abundance: many; v_gene: TRBV4-1; d_gene: TRBD2; j_gene: TRBJ2-7; CDR3nt: TGCGCCAGCAGCCAAGATCGGATTACGCACTTAGCGGGAGGAACGGTCGAGCAGTACTTC; CDR3aa: CASSQDRITHLAGGTVEQYF
abundance: many; v_gene: TRBV25-1; d_gene: NA; j_gene: TRBJ2-3; CDR3nt: TGTGCCAGCACCCCCAGGGCGGGGCTGCCAGATACGCAGTATTTT; CDR3aa: CASTPRAGLPDTQYF
abundance: many; v_gene: TRBV20-1; d_gene: TRBD1; j_gene: TRBJ2-1; CDR3nt: TGCAGTGCTAGGGGGACAGGGGTCGGCGCGGGAGGCAGTTATGAGCAGTTCTTC; CDR3aa: CSARGTGVGAGGSYEQFF
abundance: many; v_gene: TRBV6-1; d_gene: TRBD1; j_gene: TRBJ2-7; CDR3nt: TGTGCCAGCAGTGGTCAGGGGGCCCTCGAGCAGTACTTC; CDR3aa: CASSGQGALEQYF
abundance: many; v_gene: TRBV7-8; d_gene: TRBD1; j_gene: TRBJ2-7; CDR3nt: TGTGCCAGCAGCGCAGCTGGGACAGGGGCCCAGCAGTACTTC; CDR3aa: CASSAAGTGAQQYF
abundance: NA; v_gene: TRBV20-1; d_gene: TRBD2; j_gene: TRBJ2-1; CDR3nt: TGCAGTGCTAGAGTCCTTACCCCTGTCCGACTCGCGGGAGCCGGACACAATGAGCAGTTCTTC; CDR3aa: CSARVLTPVRLAGAGHNEQFF
abundance: many; v_gene: TRBV29-1; d_gene: NA; j_gene: TRBJ1-5; CDR3nt: TGCAGCGGGGGAGATACGGGACATCTAAGCAATCAGCCCCAGCATTTT; CDR3aa: CSGGDTGHLSNQPQHF
abundance: many; v_gene: TRBV7-7; d_gene: NA; j_gene: TRBJ2-7; CDR3nt: TGTGCTAGCAGCACCCGACCCGACAGCTACGAGCAGTACTTC; CDR3aa: CASSTRPDSYEQYF
abundance: many; v_gene: TRBV9; d_gene: TRBD1; j_gene: TRBJ1-5; CDR3nt: TGTGCCAGCAGCGTAGAGGGACAGGGGGTTCAGCCCCAGCATTTT; CDR3aa: CASSVEGQGVQPQHF